The 7 T cell receptor beta chains below all came from one sample that was sequenced in a study of cytomegalovirus exposure and HLA in healthy donors. The PCR employed 60 Vbeta primers together with 13 Jbeta primers. Sequencing used immunoSEQ multiplex PCR; TCRdb keeps in-frame clones, though not all of them. The sample holds around 170,000 clones; about four fifths are singletons and the top ten take 1%. Sequencing used PBMCs. The receptors originated from a woman aged 45 to 65 in good health and CMV-seropositive.

This clone has only one observation. This sequence joins TRBV28 and TRBJ2-7; TRBD1 matches 7 bases. The CDR3 runs to 12 residues. The germline gives CDR1 MDHEN, CDR2 SYDVKM. The J segment lost 3 bases and the V segment lost 6 bases, leaving 2 bases of the junction unmatched. CDR3 DNA: TGTGCCAGCAGACAGGGGAACTACGAGCAGTACTTC. This gives the protein CASRQGNYEQYF.

V is TRBV28 and J is TRBJ1-2, with D possibly matching TRBD1 (5 bases). CDR3 length: 16 amino acids. Germline V gene sequence: CDR1 MDHEN, CDR2 SYDVKM. V gave up 1 base and J gave up 4 bases, with 16 bases separating them. The CDR3 nucleotides are TGTGCCAGCAGTTTATCAGTGGGGGGGGGACTCTATGGCTACACCTTC. This translates into CASSLSVGGGLYGYTF.

This chain joins TRBV6-5 and TRBJ1-6; possibly TRBD1 for D (6 bases). The length of the CDR3 is 16 residues. From germline, CDR1 is MNHEY and CDR2 SVGAGI. The V end lost 0 bases, the J end lost 6 bases, and 12 bases lay between the germline ends. Here the CDR3 reads CASSYSRGRGNSPLHF. The CDR3 nucleotides read TGTGCCAGCAGTTACTCGAGGGGCAGGGGTAATTCACCCCTCCACTTT.

The V and J genes are TRBV7-2 and TRBJ1-5; 9 positions match TRBD1. After removal of 8 bases from V and 5 bases from J, the junction contained 4 bases not matched to a gene. Germline-derived CDR1 and CDR2 are SGHTA and FQGNSA. The CDR3 is 13 residues long. This CDR3 reads CASAGQGYQPQHF. CDR3 bases: TGTGCCAGCGCGGGACAGGGATATCAGCCCCAGCATTTT.

V usage is TRBV23-1 and J usage is TRBJ1-2, with D maybe TRBD1 (6 bases). TRBV23-1 carries the ORF label, with uncertain function. Deletions cut 4 bases from V and 6 bases from J, with 18 bases between. The CDR3 is 15 amino acids. The CDR3 sequence is CASSPSSGQRHGYTF. In DNA form, the CDR3 reads TGCGCCAGCAGTCCCAGTTCCGGACAGAGGCATGGCTACACCTTC.

The V gene is TRBV5-1, the J gene TRBJ1-1, with 10 nucleotides matching TRBD1. This CDR3 is 15 amino acids long. The germline V gene has CDR1 SGHRS and CDR2 YFSETQ. V dropped 6 bases and J dropped 7; count of bases not matched to a gene: 12. The CDR3 bases are TGCGCCAGCATCGAAGGGACAGGGGATATTAATGAAGCTTTCTTT. This encodes CASIEGTGDINEAFF.

CDR3 DNA sequence: TGCGCCAGCAGCTGGGGACAGTCAGTCTACGAGCAGTACTTC. It is translated as CASSWGQSVYEQYF. The rearrangement uses TRBV5-1 and TRBJ2-5, with TRBD1 identical over 7 bases. The J call is in doubt because the DNA end fits TRBJ2-7 better. The V gene's germline CDR1 is SGHRS and CDR2 YFSETQ. This CDR3 spans 14 amino acids.